This is a list of T cell receptor beta chains from one sample in a study of cytomegalovirus exposure and HLA in healthy donors. The protocol was immunoSEQ multiplex PCR, while the TCRdb copy is restricted to in-frame clones and leaves out a portion. The repertoire holds 150,000 to 200,000 clones, around 76% seen once, with around 7% in the top ten. The specimen sequenced was PBMCs. Receptor source: a man in his forties in good health and CMV-seropositive. The CDR3 runs from the conserved cysteine through the conserved F or W. A D gene is named only where the DNA matches it firmly. Clone size is not always given. Where it is, it says once, few, many or a class for expanded clones.

v_call: TRBV7-9; j_call: TRBJ2-1; d_call: -; clone_size: -; cdr3_nt: TGTGCCAGCAGCTCACCCTGGGGGGGGGCCTCCCCGTCCTACAATGAGCAGTTCTTC; cdr3_aa: CASSSPWGGASPSYNEQFF
v_call: TRBV2; j_call: TRBJ2-6; d_call: -; clone_size: -; cdr3_nt: TGTGCCAGCAGAAGTGGGGCCACCGCCCTCCTCTCTGGGGCCAACGTCCTGACTTTC; cdr3_aa: CASRSGATALLSGANVLTF
v_call: TRBV7-2; j_call: TRBJ2-5; d_call: -; clone_size: -; cdr3_nt: TGTGCCAGCAGCTTAGGACTGATAAGGGAGACCCAGTACTTC; cdr3_aa: CASSLGLIRETQYF
v_call: TRBV6-5; j_call: TRBJ1-6; d_call: -; clone_size: -; cdr3_nt: TGTGCCAGCAGCCCAGACAGGACCAAAAATTCACCCCTCCACTTT; cdr3_aa: CASSPDRTKNSPLHF
v_call: TRBV9; j_call: TRBJ1-3; d_call: -; clone_size: -; cdr3_nt: TGTGCCAGCAGCCCAACAGGCCTCTCTGGAAACACCATATATTTT; cdr3_aa: CASSPTGLSGNTIYF
v_call: TRBV30; j_call: TRBJ2-7; d_call: TRBD1; clone_size: -; cdr3_nt: TGTGCCTGGGCCGGGACAGAAGTTTACGAGCAGTACTTC; cdr3_aa: CAWAGTEVYEQYF
v_call: TRBV10-3; j_call: TRBJ1-1; d_call: -; clone_size: -; cdr3_nt: TGTGCCATCACTAAGGGGTTCATGAACACTGAAGCTTTCTTT; cdr3_aa: CAITKGFMNTEAFF
v_call: TRBV6-5; j_call: TRBJ1-2; d_call: -; clone_size: -; cdr3_nt: TGTGCCAGTATACAGGGCACTAACTATGGCTACACCTTC; cdr3_aa: CASIQGTNYGYTF
v_call: TRBV9; j_call: TRBJ2-1; d_call: TRBD1; clone_size: -; cdr3_nt: TGTGCCAGCAGCGATGGGACAGGGGGTCTCTCCTACAATGAGCAGTTCTTC; cdr3_aa: CASSDGTGGLSYNEQFF
v_call: TRBV6-1; j_call: TRBJ1-6; d_call: -; clone_size: -; cdr3_nt: TGTGCCAGCAGTGAAGAGGGGTTAGACAATTCACCCCTCCACTTT; cdr3_aa: CASSEEGLDNSPLHF
v_call: TRBV27; j_call: TRBJ1-1; d_call: -; clone_size: -; cdr3_nt: TGTGCCAGCAGTTTGTGGAGGGGTGGTGAAGCTTTCTTT; cdr3_aa: CASSLWRGGEAFF
v_call: TRBV5-1; j_call: TRBJ1-2; d_call: -; clone_size: -; cdr3_nt: TGCGCCAGCAGCCCCTCCGACTATCGGGGGTATGGCTACACCTTC; cdr3_aa: CASSPSDYRGYGYTF
v_call: TRBV6-5; j_call: TRBJ2-2; d_call: TRBD1; clone_size: -; cdr3_nt: TGTGCCAGCAGTGTACCGGGACAGGGGACCGGGGAGCTGTTTTTT; cdr3_aa: CASSVPGQGTGELFF
v_call: TRBV5-6; j_call: TRBJ1-2; d_call: -; clone_size: -; cdr3_nt: TGTGCCAGCAGCTTGGCACAGGGAACCTATGGCTACACCTTC; cdr3_aa: CASSLAQGTYGYTF
v_call: TRBV5-1; j_call: TRBJ2-6; d_call: -; clone_size: -; cdr3_nt: TGCGCCAGCACCCCTCCCGGGGCCAACGTCCTGACTTTC; cdr3_aa: CASTPPGANVLTF
v_call: TRBV27; j_call: TRBJ2-7; d_call: TRBD1; clone_size: -; cdr3_nt: TGTGCCAGCAGTAGGGACAGGACCTACGAGCAGTACTTC; cdr3_aa: CASSRDRTYEQYF
v_call: TRBV19; j_call: TRBJ1-2; d_call: TRBD1; clone_size: -; cdr3_nt: TGTGCCAGTAGTCCCGGACAGGGGGCTTTTCCATATGGCTACACCTTC; cdr3_aa: CASSPGQGAFPYGYTF
v_call: TRBV6-5; j_call: TRBJ1-2; d_call: -; clone_size: -; cdr3_nt: TGTGCCAGCAGTTACTCGCCAGCTAACTATGGCTACACCTTC; cdr3_aa: CASSYSPANYGYTF
v_call: TRBV9; j_call: TRBJ2-7; d_call: -; clone_size: -; cdr3_nt: TGTGCCAGCAGCGCTTCGGGGGACGTCGACGAGCAGTACTTC; cdr3_aa: CASSASGDVDEQYF
v_call: TRBV19; j_call: TRBJ1-2; d_call: TRBD1; clone_size: -; cdr3_nt: TGTGCCAGTAGTTCAACAGGGGGCTGGGGCTACACCTTC; cdr3_aa: CASSSTGGWGYTF
v_call: TRBV20-1; j_call: TRBJ2-4; d_call: -; clone_size: -; cdr3_nt: TGCAGTGCTCGACAATCCGGCATTCAGTACTTC; cdr3_aa: CSARQSGIQYF
v_call: TRBV27; j_call: TRBJ2-7; d_call: TRBD1; clone_size: -; cdr3_nt: TGTGCCAGTAAAATAACGGGGCGACAGGGCTACGAGCAGTACTTC; cdr3_aa: CASKITGRQGYEQYF
v_call: TRBV14; j_call: TRBJ1-1; d_call: -; clone_size: -; cdr3_nt: TGTGCCAGCAGCCAAGATCGAGCGAACACTGAAGCTTTCTTT; cdr3_aa: CASSQDRANTEAFF
v_call: TRBV28; j_call: TRBJ2-7; d_call: -; clone_size: once; cdr3_nt: TGTGCCAGCAGTCGGCAGGGGAGCTCCTACGAGCAGTACTTC; cdr3_aa: CASSRQGSSYEQYF
v_call: TRBV4-3; j_call: TRBJ2-7; d_call: -; clone_size: -; cdr3_nt: TGCGCCAGCAGCCAAGACGCGAGACACCTCTACGAGCAGTACTTC; cdr3_aa: CASSQDARHLYEQYF
v_call: TRBV11-2; j_call: TRBJ2-2; d_call: -; clone_size: -; cdr3_nt: TGTGCCAGCAGCTCCCCATGGGGGGGCTCTCGGGGCGGGGAGCTGTTTTTT; cdr3_aa: CASSSPWGGSRGGELFF
v_call: TRBV7-3; j_call: TRBJ2-3; d_call: TRBD2; clone_size: -; cdr3_nt: TGTGCCAGCAGCTGGGGGACTAGCGGGGCAGATACGCAGTATTTT; cdr3_aa: CASSWGTSGADTQYF
v_call: TRBV9; j_call: TRBJ2-3; d_call: -; clone_size: -; cdr3_nt: TGTGCCAGCAGCTTCAAGACAGATCCCTCTTCCACAGATACGCAGTATTTT; cdr3_aa: CASSFKTDPSSTDTQYF
v_call: TRBV9; j_call: TRBJ1-1; d_call: TRBD1; clone_size: -; cdr3_nt: TGTGCCAGCAGCGTAGAAGGACAGGGGGCTTGGGGCGGCACTGAAGCTTTCTTT; cdr3_aa: CASSVEGQGAWGGTEAFF
v_call: TRBV2; j_call: TRBJ2-2; d_call: TRBD2; clone_size: once; cdr3_nt: TGTGCCAGCAGTGGGTCGGGGGGGCAGGGCACCGGGGAGCTGTTTTTT; cdr3_aa: CASSGSGGQGTGELFF
v_call: TRBV6-9; j_call: TRBJ1-2; d_call: -; clone_size: -; cdr3_nt: TGTGCCAGCAGTTACGGGGAGGGCAACTATGGCTACACCTTC; cdr3_aa: CASSYGEGNYGYTF
v_call: TRBV5-6; j_call: TRBJ1-5; d_call: -; clone_size: -; cdr3_nt: TGTGCCAGCAGCCTTACAGGGTTCCCTGGGGGCAATCAGCCCCAGCATTTT; cdr3_aa: CASSLTGFPGGNQPQHF
v_call: TRBV27; j_call: TRBJ2-7; d_call: TRBD2; clone_size: -; cdr3_nt: TGTGCCAGCAGTACCCGGACTAGCGGGATCCACGAGCAGTACTTC; cdr3_aa: CASSTRTSGIHEQYF
v_call: TRBV6-5; j_call: TRBJ2-7; d_call: TRBD2; clone_size: -; cdr3_nt: TGTGCCTCGACTAGCGGGGGGAAACTTGCCGAGCAGTACTTC; cdr3_aa: CASTSGGKLAEQYF
v_call: TRBV19; j_call: TRBJ1-1; d_call: -; clone_size: -; cdr3_nt: TGTGCCAGTAGGGCCGGACAGAAGAACACTGAAGCTTTCTTT; cdr3_aa: CASRAGQKNTEAFF
v_call: TRBV7-2; j_call: TRBJ2-7; d_call: -; clone_size: -; cdr3_nt: TGTGCCAGCAGCCTGACAGGAGCCTACGAGCAGTACTTC; cdr3_aa: CASSLTGAYEQYF
v_call: TRBV9; j_call: TRBJ2-2; d_call: TRBD1; clone_size: few; cdr3_nt: TGTGCCAGCAGCGTATTACCAGGGGGCGAAACCGGGGAGCTGTTTTTT; cdr3_aa: CASSVLPGGETGELFF
v_call: TRBV6-4; j_call: TRBJ1-5; d_call: TRBD1; clone_size: -; cdr3_nt: TGTGCCAGCAGTGACCAGGGGGGCAATCAGCCCCAGCATTTT; cdr3_aa: CASSDQGGNQPQHF
v_call: TRBV5-4; j_call: TRBJ2-3; d_call: TRBD2; clone_size: -; cdr3_nt: TGTGCCAGCAGCCGGGGACTAGCGGGGGGCTCAGATACGCAGTATTTT; cdr3_aa: CASSRGLAGGSDTQYF
v_call: TRBV7-9; j_call: TRBJ1-4; d_call: -; clone_size: -; cdr3_nt: TGTGCCAGCAGCTCCTCCGGAACAGCCTTCAATGAAAAACTGTTTTTT; cdr3_aa: CASSSSGTAFNEKLFF
v_call: TRBV6-1; j_call: TRBJ1-2; d_call: TRBD1; clone_size: -; cdr3_nt: TGTGCCAGCAGTCTGGGGACAGTCCCTAACTATGGCTACACCTTC; cdr3_aa: CASSLGTVPNYGYTF
v_call: TRBV7-2; j_call: TRBJ1-3; d_call: -; clone_size: -; cdr3_nt: TGTGCCAGCAGGTCTACAGGTGCCTCTGGAAACACCATATATTTT; cdr3_aa: CASRSTGASGNTIYF
v_call: TRBV4-3; j_call: TRBJ1-1; d_call: -; clone_size: -; cdr3_nt: TGCGCCAGCAGCCAAGGATCAGTGAACACTGAAGCTTTCTTT; cdr3_aa: CASSQGSVNTEAFF
v_call: TRBV2; j_call: TRBJ2-1; d_call: -; clone_size: -; cdr3_nt: TGTGCCAGCAGTATGATAGCGGACAATGAGCAGTTCTTC; cdr3_aa: CASSMIADNEQFF
v_call: TRBV2; j_call: TRBJ1-2; d_call: TRBD1; clone_size: -; cdr3_nt: TGTGCCAGCAGTGAGTACAGGGGCCCTGGCTATGGCTACACCTTC; cdr3_aa: CASSEYRGPGYGYTF
v_call: TRBV5-6; j_call: TRBJ1-6; d_call: TRBD1; clone_size: -; cdr3_nt: TGTGCCAGCAGCCCCCCAGGGGGCAGCGCCTATAATTCACCCCTCCACTTT; cdr3_aa: CASSPPGGSAYNSPLHF
v_call: TRBV19; j_call: TRBJ2-2; d_call: TRBD2; clone_size: -; cdr3_nt: TGTGCCAGTAGTATAGCGGGGGGGCCGGTCGGGGAGCTGTTTTTT; cdr3_aa: CASSIAGGPVGELFF
v_call: TRBV27; j_call: TRBJ1-4; d_call: -; clone_size: -; cdr3_nt: TGTGCCAGCAGTTTCCAGGCAGGGGAAAAACTGTTTTTT; cdr3_aa: CASSFQAGEKLFF
v_call: TRBV10-3; j_call: TRBJ1-2; d_call: TRBD1; clone_size: -; cdr3_nt: TGTGCCATCCCGGGACAGGGCAACTATGGCTACACCTTC; cdr3_aa: CAIPGQGNYGYTF
v_call: TRBV5-1; j_call: TRBJ1-6; d_call: -; clone_size: once; cdr3_nt: TGCGCCAGCAGCTTGGCCGGGAGGGACACCAATTCACCCCTCCACTTT; cdr3_aa: CASSLAGRDTNSPLHF
v_call: TRBV5-6; j_call: TRBJ2-1; d_call: TRBD2; clone_size: -; cdr3_nt: TGTGCCAGCAGCTTTAGACTAGCTCTGGATGAGCAGTTCTTC; cdr3_aa: CASSFRLALDEQFF
v_call: TRBV4-3; j_call: TRBJ2-3; d_call: -; clone_size: -; cdr3_nt: TGCGCCAGCAGCCAAGAATATAAGCCAGGAAAATACACAGATACGCAGTATTTT; cdr3_aa: CASSQEYKPGKYTDTQYF